Listed below are T cell receptor beta chains from one sample, sequenced in a study of early T cells in non-severe SARS-CoV-2 infection. TCRdb re-derived calls from the 5' RACE reads in MiXCR, one entry per CDR3 protein. The sample lists almost 30,000 distinct CDR3 sequences; roughly 5% were seen once. The specimen was whole blood. The receptors originated from an adult who was a healthcare worker with PCR-confirmed SARS-CoV-2 infection or an uninfected control (not recorded which). Both conserved end residues are part of each CDR3.

CDR3 length: 18; V gene: TRBV19; J gene: TRBJ1-5; CDR3 protein: CASSQDRVRGDSNQPQHF
CDR3 length: 15; V gene: TRBV5-1; J gene: TRBJ2-7; CDR3 protein: CASSYGGTAIYEQYF
CDR3 length: 17; V gene: TRBV14; J gene: TRBJ2-7; CDR3 protein: CASSQVPGTGASYEQYF
CDR3 length: 12; V gene: TRBV28; J gene: TRBJ1-2; CDR3 protein: CATVDSLYGYTF
CDR3 length: 14; V gene: TRBV20-1; J gene: TRBJ2-1; CDR3 protein: CSAGGSGRAREQFF
CDR3 length: 12; V gene: TRBV3-1; J gene: TRBJ2-7; CDR3 protein: CASSQAVGGPSF
CDR3 length: 11; V gene: TRBV29-1; J gene: TRBJ2-2; CDR3 protein: CSAMNTGELFF
CDR3 length: 15; V gene: TRBV6-1; J gene: TRBJ1-2; CDR3 protein: CASTLTPGQGNGYTF
CDR3 length: 15; V gene: TRBV6-1; J gene: TRBJ1-1; CDR3 protein: CASSESGLVNTEAFF
CDR3 length: 13; V gene: TRBV5-5; J gene: TRBJ2-2; CDR3 protein: CASSLWGAGELFF
CDR3 length: 13; V gene: TRBV20-1; J gene: TRBJ2-7; CDR3 protein: CSASSGSSYEQYF
CDR3 length: 15; V gene: TRBV3-1; J gene: TRBJ2-2; CDR3 protein: CASSKRLGRTGELFF
CDR3 length: 16; V gene: TRBV6-2/TRBV6-3; J gene: TRBJ2-7; CDR3 protein: CASSYRQGAYSYEQYF
CDR3 length: 14; V gene: TRBV12-3/TRBV12-4; J gene: TRBJ2-2; CDR3 protein: CASTVVQGHGELFF
CDR3 length: 15; V gene: TRBV7-2; J gene: TRBJ2-7; CDR3 protein: CASSFAASSSYEQYF
CDR3 length: 14; V gene: TRBV12-3/TRBV12-4; J gene: TRBJ2-7; CDR3 protein: CASSLGGQSYEQYF
CDR3 length: 14; V gene: TRBV27; J gene: TRBJ2-3; CDR3 protein: CASSRRSGTDTQYF
CDR3 length: 18; V gene: TRBV25-1; J gene: TRBJ2-6; CDR3 protein: CASAFPTLGSSGANVLTF
CDR3 length: 14; V gene: TRBV11-3; J gene: TRBJ2-1; CDR3 protein: CASSPRTADNEQFF
CDR3 length: 15; V gene: TRBV5-1; J gene: TRBJ2-2; CDR3 protein: CASSLGDTNTGELFF
CDR3 length: 16; V gene: TRBV12-2; J gene: TRBJ1-4; CDR3 protein: CASRLAVGTTAEKLFF
CDR3 length: 11; V gene: TRBV29-1; J gene: TRBJ1-1; CDR3 protein: CSAGFDTEAFF
CDR3 length: 13; V gene: TRBV6-1; J gene: TRBJ1-2; CDR3 protein: CASSFGTAGGYTF
CDR3 length: 12; V gene: TRBV29-1; J gene: TRBJ2-5; CDR3 protein: CSVDSGSETQYF
CDR3 length: 13; V gene: TRBV7-7; J gene: TRBJ2-1; CDR3 protein: CASSLASWGEQFF
CDR3 length: 14; V gene: TRBV20-1; J gene: TRBJ2-4; CDR3 protein: CSATEQLAKNIQYF
CDR3 length: 14; V gene: TRBV10-2; J gene: TRBJ1-5; CDR3 protein: CASSEEQPNQPQHF
CDR3 length: 15; V gene: TRBV27; J gene: TRBJ1-1; CDR3 protein: CASGRRGSMNTEAFF
CDR3 length: 14; V gene: TRBV30; J gene: TRBJ2-1; CDR3 protein: CAWQRGASYNEQFF
CDR3 length: 16; V gene: TRBV29-1; J gene: TRBJ2-2; CDR3 protein: CSVEASGRVGTGELFF
CDR3 length: 14; V gene: TRBV12-3/TRBV12-4; J gene: TRBJ1-4; CDR3 protein: CASSLQGRNEKLFF
CDR3 length: 13; V gene: TRBV20-1; J gene: TRBJ1-5; CDR3 protein: CSAGTASNQPQHF
CDR3 length: 13; V gene: TRBV20-1; J gene: TRBJ1-4; CDR3 protein: CSARTGWDEKLFF
CDR3 length: 19; V gene: TRBV10-3; J gene: TRBJ2-3; CDR3 protein: CAISLDLPGLAGSADTQYF
CDR3 length: 14; V gene: TRBV7-9; J gene: TRBJ2-7; CDR3 protein: CASSLGLVNYEQYF
CDR3 length: 16; V gene: TRBV5-1; J gene: TRBJ2-2; CDR3 protein: CASSLDRGPGTGELFF
CDR3 length: 15; V gene: TRBV29-1; J gene: TRBJ2-1; CDR3 protein: CSVDRGRSSYNEQFF
CDR3 length: 15; V gene: TRBV20-1; J gene: TRBJ2-7; CDR3 protein: CSATLRQGMSYEQYF
CDR3 length: 13; V gene: TRBV11-3; J gene: TRBJ2-1; CDR3 protein: CASSLETGYEQFF
CDR3 length: 13; V gene: TRBV6-4; J gene: TRBJ2-1; CDR3 protein: CASSASSYNEQFF
CDR3 length: 14; V gene: TRBV20-1; J gene: TRBJ2-3; CDR3 protein: CSARVPPLPDTQYF
CDR3 length: 13; V gene: TRBV12-3/TRBV12-4; J gene: TRBJ2-7; CDR3 protein: CASRGGQGYEQYF
CDR3 length: 13; V gene: TRBV4-2; J gene: TRBJ2-7; CDR3 protein: CASSRDTQYEQYF
CDR3 length: 16; V gene: TRBV10-3; J gene: TRBJ2-3; CDR3 protein: CAISASKRAQTDTQYF
CDR3 length: 15; V gene: TRBV12-5; J gene: TRBJ2-1; CDR3 protein: CASGPSGSMYNEQFF
CDR3 length: 13; V gene: TRBV7-9; J gene: TRBJ2-2; CDR3 protein: CASSYDRNGELFF
CDR3 length: 11; V gene: TRBV7-2; J gene: TRBJ2-7; CDR3 protein: CASSLDFEQYF
CDR3 length: 14; V gene: TRBV14; J gene: TRBJ1-2; CDR3 protein: CASSQEAGIYGYTF
CDR3 length: 19; V gene: TRBV7-2; J gene: TRBJ2-1; CDR3 protein: CASSSPPLRPSGRGNEQFF
CDR3 length: 15; V gene: TRBV5-1; J gene: TRBJ1-4; CDR3 protein: CASSLAQGPNEKLFF
CDR3 length: 13; V gene: TRBV6-6; J gene: TRBJ2-7; CDR3 protein: CASSPMAGGKQYF
CDR3 length: 13; V gene: TRBV21-1; J gene: TRBJ1-2; CDR3 protein: CATTQGHNGGYTF
CDR3 length: 15; V gene: TRBV12-3/TRBV12-4; J gene: TRBJ2-7; CDR3 protein: CASSLGHRGLYEQYF
CDR3 length: 15; V gene: TRBV5-5; J gene: TRBJ2-1; CDR3 protein: CASSPDTGAYNEQFF
CDR3 length: 14; V gene: TRBV7-2; J gene: TRBJ1-6; CDR3 protein: CASSFYSYNSPLHF
CDR3 length: 14; V gene: TRBV7-9; J gene: TRBJ1-6; CDR3 protein: CASSLDRSTSPLHF